The 8 T cell receptor beta chains given below trace back to one sample, sequenced in a study of cytomegalovirus exposure and HLA in healthy donors. The PCR contained 60 Vbeta and 13 Jbeta primers. Only in-frame clones appear in the TCRdb table, and some are missing; sequencing was by immunoSEQ multiplex PCR. The sample shows about 140,000 clones, around 80% of them seen only once. Sequencing used PBMCs. These receptors were taken from a young man in good health.

V gene TRBV9 combines with J gene TRBJ2-1, with a possible D match to TRBD1 (5 bases). The CDR3 sequence is 16 residues long. Trimming removed 7 bases from V and 3 bases from J, with 20 bases in between. Germline assignment: CDR1 SGDLS and CDR2 YYNGEE. The CDR3 protein is CASGPTRLGLYNEQFF. The CDR3 DNA is TGTGCCAGCGGCCCCACCCGATTGGGGCTCTACAATGAGCAGTTCTTC.

The chain employs TRBV29-1 and TRBJ2-7; 8 positions agree with TRBD1. Germline V lookup: CDR1 SQVTM, CDR2 ANQGSEA. The CDR3 extends over 15 amino acids. Trimming cost V 5 bases and J 8 bases; bases outside gene matches: 17. This CDR3 is CSVIRSDRGQLKQYF. CDR3 sequence (DNA): TGCAGCGTTATTCGATCCGACAGGGGACAATTAAAGCAGTACTTC.

V and J are TRBV28 and TRBJ1-2; tentative D call: TRBD1 (5 bases). Germline V gene lookup returns CDR1 MDHEN and CDR2 SYDVKM. The ends were cut back, 3 bases at V and 7 bases at J, with 12 bases in the middle. The CDR3 loop spans 13 amino acids. CDR3 amino acids: CASSLTGVGGYTF. The CDR3, as DNA: TGTGCCAGCAGTTTGACGGGGGTGGGTGGCTACACCTTC.

The chain joins TRBV6-7 to TRBJ1-1; possible D gene TRBD1, 6 bases. TRBV6-7 has ORF status, its function being uncertain. The CDR3 runs 21 residues. Trimming pared 5 bases from V and 5 bases from J, leaving 36 bases between. The CDR3 sequence: CASSSLGTPKQGSPFETEAFF. CDR3 DNA sequence: TGTGCCAGCAGTAGTCTCGGCACACCAAAGCAGGGGTCCCCTTTTGAAACTGAAGCTTTCTTT.

V gene TRBV7-2 combines with J gene TRBJ2-5; D might be TRBD2 (5 bases). The germline CDR1 and CDR2 sequences are SGHTA and FQGNSA. Trimming removed 6 bases at V and 7 bases at J, with 15 bases between. This CDR3 has 13 residues. This CDR3 reads CASSSRQAGTQYF. CDR3 coding DNA: TGTGCCAGCAGTTCTCGGCAGGCGGGGACCCAGTACTTC.

V and J are TRBV20-1 and TRBJ2-1; a possible D gene is TRBD1 (6 bases). The CDR3 loop spans 10 amino acids. The germline V gene encodes CDR1 DFQATT and CDR2 SNEGSKA (reference sequence). The germline V and J ends were trimmed by 5 bases and 15 bases, with 14 bases remaining between them. The CDR3, as DNA: TGCAGTGCTGGCCCAACAGGGTGGTTCTTC. Amino acid sequence: CSAGPTGWFF.

The J gene is TRBJ2-3, the V gene TRBV19; 9 nucleotides line up with TRBD1. The CDR3 contains 16 residues. CDR1 and CDR2 (germline): LNHDA, SQIVND (reference sequence). Losses at the gene ends were 4 bases for V and 4 bases for J; bases not matched to a gene: 9. The CDR3 region is CASSNPGTGNADTQYF. CDR3 DNA sequence: TGTGCCAGTAGTAACCCCGGGACAGGGAACGCAGATACGCAGTATTTT.

The chain uses TRBV10-3 and TRBJ2-5, with 8 nucleotides matching TRBD2. The J call could be wrong; TRBJ2-7 is a better fit for the DNA end. The length of the CDR3 is 14 residues. Per germline, CDR1 ENHRY and CDR2 SYGVKD. CDR3 DNA sequence: TGTGCATCCTCTCGGGAGGGCCGGGGGGACGAGCAGTACTTC. The encoded protein is CASSREGRGDEQYF.